This TCR beta chain is drawn from a study of glioma-infiltrating T cells. The iRepertoire nested amplicon-rescue multiplex PCR amplified TCR alpha and beta CDR3s from RNA. One entry per CDR3 protein results from TCRdb running MiXCR on the multiplex PCR reads. Counted here are about 3,900 distinct CDR3 sequences, around a third occurring once; the ten biggest clones make up about 28%. By sample share, this clonotype is medium-sized. The CDR3 is 13 amino acids. V lost 0 bases and J lost 15, with 15 bases in between. The germline CDR1 and CDR2 sequences are SNHLY and FYNNEI. Sequencing was performed on glioma tissue, nonneoplastic brain tissue, or PBMCs (not recorded which). The chain joins TRBV2 to TRBJ1-5, with D possibly TRBD1 on 5 matching bases. The source of this sequence is a human donor with low-grade glioma or glioblastoma, undergoing nonglioma brain surgery, or in good health (not recorded which). The CDR3 DNA reads as TGTGCCAGCAGTGAAGCGCTGACAGACCCCGTGCATTTT. Amino acids: CASSEALTDPVHF. The full variable domain, its missing parts supplied by reference TRBV2 and TRBJ1-5, is EPEVTQTPSHQVTQMGQEVILRCVPISNHLYFYWYRQILGQKVEFLVSFYNNEISEKSEIFDDQFSVERPDGSNFTLKIRSTKLEDSAMYFCASSEALTDPVHFGDGTRLSIL.